One TCR beta chain is described in this entry. The sample originates from a study of T cell changes during pregnancy in multiple sclerosis. Sequencing was performed with immunoSEQ multiplex PCR; in TCRdb, only in-frame clones are kept and a portion is missing. This table holds fewer than 50,000 clones, about 89% found once. The V segment lost 10 bases and the J segment 4 bases; nucleotides outside the gene matches: 9. Germline loops: CDR1 MNHNS, CDR2 SASEGT. The CDR3 extends over 13 amino acids. Sequenced here: CD4+ T cells from peripheral blood mononuclear cells, sampled in the first trimester of pregnancy. The sequence derives from a female donor with multiple sclerosis, enrolled in a pregnancy study. The genes are TRBV6-1 and TRBJ1-1; TRBD1 agrees at 7 bases. This CDR3 reads CATNRGGSTEAFF. CDR3 nucleotide sequence: TGTGCCACGAACAGGGGAGGATCCACTGAAGCTTTCTTT.